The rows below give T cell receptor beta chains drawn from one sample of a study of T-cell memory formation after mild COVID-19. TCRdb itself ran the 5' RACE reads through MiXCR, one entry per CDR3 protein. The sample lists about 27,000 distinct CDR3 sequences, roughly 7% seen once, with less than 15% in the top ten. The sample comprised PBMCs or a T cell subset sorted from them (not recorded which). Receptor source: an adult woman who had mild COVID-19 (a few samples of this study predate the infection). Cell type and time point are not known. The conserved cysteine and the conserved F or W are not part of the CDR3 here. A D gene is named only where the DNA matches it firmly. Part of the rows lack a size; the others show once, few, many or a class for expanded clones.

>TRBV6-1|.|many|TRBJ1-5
ASSAGVQPQH
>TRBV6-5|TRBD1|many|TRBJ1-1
ASSQGAEAF
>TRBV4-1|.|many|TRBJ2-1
ASRKLRGGRSYNEQF
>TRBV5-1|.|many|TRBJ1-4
ASSLGGADEKLF
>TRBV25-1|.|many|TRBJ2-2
ASSDPGTLGTGELF
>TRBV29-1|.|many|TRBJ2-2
SVEGGITGELF
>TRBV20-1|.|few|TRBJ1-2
SARTRTAYGYT
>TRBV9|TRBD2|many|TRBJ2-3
ASSALGLVQDTQY
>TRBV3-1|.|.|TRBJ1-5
ASSQTYSNQPQH
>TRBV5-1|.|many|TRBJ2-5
ASSPNIQETQY
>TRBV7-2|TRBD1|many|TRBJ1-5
ASSPGGGNQPQH
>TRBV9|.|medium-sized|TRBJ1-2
ASSPFALGSGAGHGYT
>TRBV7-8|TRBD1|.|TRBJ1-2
ASSLAGTGLFYGYT
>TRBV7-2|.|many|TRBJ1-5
ASSLTTAQPQH
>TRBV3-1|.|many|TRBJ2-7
ASTQGDYEQY
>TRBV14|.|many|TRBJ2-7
ASNQDRTGLSYEQY
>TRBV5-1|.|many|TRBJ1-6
ASSIGMGGYNSPLH